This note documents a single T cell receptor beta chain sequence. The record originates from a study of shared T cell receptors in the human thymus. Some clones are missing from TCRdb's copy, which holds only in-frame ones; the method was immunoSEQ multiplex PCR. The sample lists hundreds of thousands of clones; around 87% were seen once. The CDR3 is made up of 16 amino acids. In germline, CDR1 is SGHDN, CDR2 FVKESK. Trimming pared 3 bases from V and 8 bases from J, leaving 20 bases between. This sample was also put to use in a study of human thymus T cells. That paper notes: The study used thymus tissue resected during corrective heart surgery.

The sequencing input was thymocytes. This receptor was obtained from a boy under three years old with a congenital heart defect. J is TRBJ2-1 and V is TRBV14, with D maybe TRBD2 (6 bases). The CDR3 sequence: CASSQPRLGGIDEQFF. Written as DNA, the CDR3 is TGTGCCAGCAGCCAGCCCCGACTAGGTGGTATAGATGAGCAGTTCTTC.